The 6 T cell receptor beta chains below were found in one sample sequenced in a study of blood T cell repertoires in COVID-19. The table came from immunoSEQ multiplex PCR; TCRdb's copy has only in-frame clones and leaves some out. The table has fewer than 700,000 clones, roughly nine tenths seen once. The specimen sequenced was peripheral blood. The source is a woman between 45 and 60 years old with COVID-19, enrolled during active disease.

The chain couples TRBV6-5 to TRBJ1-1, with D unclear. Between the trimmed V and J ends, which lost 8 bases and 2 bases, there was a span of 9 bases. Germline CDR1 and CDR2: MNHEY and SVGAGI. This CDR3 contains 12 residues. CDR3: CASRVGNTEAFF. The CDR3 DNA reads TGTGCCAGCCGGGTCGGCAACACTGAAGCTTTCTTT.

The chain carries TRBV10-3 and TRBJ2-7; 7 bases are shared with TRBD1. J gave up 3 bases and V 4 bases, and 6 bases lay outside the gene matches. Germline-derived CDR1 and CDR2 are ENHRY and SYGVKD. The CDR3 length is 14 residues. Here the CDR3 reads CAISVGQALYEQYF. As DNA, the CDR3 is TGTGCCATCAGTGTTGGACAGGCCCTCTACGAGCAGTACTTC.

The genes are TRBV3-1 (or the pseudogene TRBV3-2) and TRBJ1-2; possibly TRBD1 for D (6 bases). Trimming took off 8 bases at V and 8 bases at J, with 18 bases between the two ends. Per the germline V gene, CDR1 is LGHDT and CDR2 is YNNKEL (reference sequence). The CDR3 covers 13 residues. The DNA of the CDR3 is TGTGCCAGCGCCGATTCAGGGGTTAGCGGCTACACCTTC. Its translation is CASADSGVSGYTF.

CDR3 region: CASSLDRGGPPSYEQYF. DNA of the CDR3: TGTGCCAGCAGCTTGGACCGTGGAGGGCCCCCATCCTACGAGCAGTACTTC. The chain combines TRBV5-8 with TRBJ2-7, with D tentatively TRBD2 (6 bases). This CDR3 is built from 17 residues. Germline V gives CDR1 SGHTS, CDR2 YDEGEE. Trimming pared 0 bases from V and 1 base from J, leaving 17 bases between.

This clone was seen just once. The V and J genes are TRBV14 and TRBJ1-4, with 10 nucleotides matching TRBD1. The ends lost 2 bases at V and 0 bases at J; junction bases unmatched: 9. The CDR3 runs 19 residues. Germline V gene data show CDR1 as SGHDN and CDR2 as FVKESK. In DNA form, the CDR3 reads TGTGCCAGCAGCCAATCCCGGGACAGGGGAGAGTCAACTAATGAAAAACTGTTTTTT. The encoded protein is CASSQSRDRGESTNEKLFF.

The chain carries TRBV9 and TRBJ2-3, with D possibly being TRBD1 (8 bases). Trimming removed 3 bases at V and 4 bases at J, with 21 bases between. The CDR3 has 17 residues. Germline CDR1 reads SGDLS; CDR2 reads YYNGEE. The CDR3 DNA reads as TGTGCCAGCAGCGATCCTGGGCGGGGGACAGGTTCAGATACGCAGTATTTT. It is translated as CASSDPGRGTGSDTQYF.